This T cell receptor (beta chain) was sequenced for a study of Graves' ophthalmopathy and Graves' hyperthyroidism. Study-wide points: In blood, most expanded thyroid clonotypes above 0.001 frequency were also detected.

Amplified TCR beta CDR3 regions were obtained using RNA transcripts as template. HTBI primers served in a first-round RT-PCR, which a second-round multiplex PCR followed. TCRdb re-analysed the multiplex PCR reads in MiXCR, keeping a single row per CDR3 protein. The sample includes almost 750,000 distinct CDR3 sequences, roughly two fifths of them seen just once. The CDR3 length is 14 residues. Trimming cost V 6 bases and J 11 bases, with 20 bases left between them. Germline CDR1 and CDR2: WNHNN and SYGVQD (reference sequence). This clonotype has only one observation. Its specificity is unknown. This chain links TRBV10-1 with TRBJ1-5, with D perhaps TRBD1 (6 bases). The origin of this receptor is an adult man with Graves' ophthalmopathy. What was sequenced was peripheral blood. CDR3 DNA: TGCGCCAGCAGCATACAGGGCTTCGGGGAGACCCAGCATTTT. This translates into CASSIQGFGETQHF.